The present entry profiles one T cell receptor (beta chain) with its context. The length of the CDR3 is 15 residues. Losses at the gene ends were 6 bases for V and 7 bases for J; bases not matched to a gene: 10. Germline values: CDR1 GTSNPN, CDR2 SVGIG (reference sequence). The data were taken from a study of cytomegalovirus exposure and HLA in healthy donors. Libraries were prepared by immunoSEQ multiplex PCR; TCRdb keeps only in-frame clonotypes and omits some of them. The repertoire consists of 100,000 to 150,000 clones, with about 88% occurring once and the leading ten covering 1% to 1.4%. This clonotype originated in a woman aged 18 to 35 in good health and CMV-seronegative. The sample taken for sequencing was PBMCs. The chain links TRBV30 to TRBJ2-1; 12 nucleotides agree with TRBD2. Here the CDR3 reads CACKLLAGGRNEQFF. CDR3 nucleotide sequence: TGTGCCTGCAAATTACTAGCGGGGGGCAGGAATGAGCAGTTCTTC.